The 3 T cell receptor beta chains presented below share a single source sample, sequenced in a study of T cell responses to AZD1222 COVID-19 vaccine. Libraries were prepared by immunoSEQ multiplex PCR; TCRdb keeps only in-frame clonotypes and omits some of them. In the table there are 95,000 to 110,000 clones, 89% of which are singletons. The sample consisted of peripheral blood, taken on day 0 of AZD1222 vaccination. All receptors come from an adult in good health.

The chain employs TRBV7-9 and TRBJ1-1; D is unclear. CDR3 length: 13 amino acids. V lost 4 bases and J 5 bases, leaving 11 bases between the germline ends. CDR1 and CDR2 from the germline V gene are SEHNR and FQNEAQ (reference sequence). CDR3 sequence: CASSSNGRTEAFF. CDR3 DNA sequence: TGTGCCAGCAGCTCCAACGGAAGAACTGAAGCTTTCTTT.

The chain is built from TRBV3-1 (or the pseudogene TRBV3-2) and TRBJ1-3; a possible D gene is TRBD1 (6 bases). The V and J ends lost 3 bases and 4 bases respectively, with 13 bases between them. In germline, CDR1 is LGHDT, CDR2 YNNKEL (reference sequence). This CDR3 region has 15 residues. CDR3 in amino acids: CASSQRGGTGNTIYF. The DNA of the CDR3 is TGTGCCAGCAGCCAGAGGGGGGGGACAGGAAACACCATATATTTT.

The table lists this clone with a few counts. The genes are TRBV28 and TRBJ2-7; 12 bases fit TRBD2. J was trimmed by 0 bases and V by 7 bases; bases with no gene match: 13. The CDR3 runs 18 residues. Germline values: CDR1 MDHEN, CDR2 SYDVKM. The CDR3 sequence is CASTPRASGRDSSYEQYF. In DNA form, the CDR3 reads TGTGCCAGCACCCCAAGGGCTAGCGGGAGGGACAGCTCCTACGAGCAGTACTTC.